Listed below are T cell receptor beta chains from one sample, sequenced in a study of CD8+ T cells in alopecia areata. Here immunoSEQ multiplex PCR was the method, and the copy in TCRdb shows in-frame clones only, minus some. The table shows hundreds of thousands of clones, with about 60% occurring only once. The input for sequencing was CD4+ T cells sorted from blood, taken around week 52, from a patient treated with tofacitinib. The receptors were sampled from a human donor with alopecia areata. Each CDR3 is given with its conserved first and last residue. D genes are given only for firm matches. Some rows have no size entry. The others give once, few or many, or a class for an expanded clone.

d_call: TRBD1
v_call: TRBV9
clone_size: .
j_call: TRBJ2-5
cdr3_nt: TGTGCCAGCAGCGTAGCTGGGACAGAAGAAGAGACCCAGTACTTC
cdr3_aa: CASSVAGTEEETQYF

d_call: .
v_call: TRBV5-1
clone_size: .
j_call: TRBJ2-2
cdr3_nt: TGCGCCAGCAATTGGGGCCAGGGAAGCACCGGGGAGCTGTTTTTT
cdr3_aa: CASNWGQGSTGELFF

d_call: TRBD1
v_call: TRBV6-6
clone_size: .
j_call: TRBJ2-2
cdr3_nt: TGTGCCAGCAGGAGACAGGGGGCCGGAACCGGGGAGCTGTTTTTT
cdr3_aa: CASRRQGAGTGELFF

d_call: .
v_call: TRBV30
clone_size: .
j_call: TRBJ1-1
cdr3_nt: TGTGCCTGGAGAGAGACAAGCATCTCTGAAGCTTTCTTT
cdr3_aa: CAWRETSISEAFF

d_call: .
v_call: TRBV14
clone_size: few
j_call: TRBJ2-3
cdr3_nt: TGTGCCAGCAGCCAAGGCGATACGCAGTATTTT
cdr3_aa: CASSQGDTQYF

d_call: TRBD2
v_call: TRBV29-1
clone_size: .
j_call: TRBJ2-1
cdr3_nt: TGCAGCGGTGGACTAGCGGGGGGGCTCGATGAGCAGTTCTTC
cdr3_aa: CSGGLAGGLDEQFF

d_call: TRBD1
v_call: TRBV29-1
clone_size: .
j_call: TRBJ2-7
cdr3_nt: TGCAGCGTTGAAGATCAGGACAGGGGCTACGAGCAGTACTTC
cdr3_aa: CSVEDQDRGYEQYF

d_call: .
v_call: TRBV2
clone_size: .
j_call: TRBJ1-6
cdr3_nt: TGTGCCAGCAGATCAATGGGGGATTCACCCCTCCACTTT
cdr3_aa: CASRSMGDSPLHF

d_call: .
v_call: TRBV6-5
clone_size: .
j_call: TRBJ2-3
cdr3_nt: TGTGCCAGCAGTCAACGGCGTGGCACGCAGTATTTT
cdr3_aa: CASSQRRGTQYF

d_call: .
v_call: TRBV30
clone_size: once
j_call: TRBJ1-1
cdr3_nt: TGTGCCTGGAAGGCAGGCTTGAACACTGAAGCTTTCTTT
cdr3_aa: CAWKAGLNTEAFF

d_call: TRBD2
v_call: TRBV5-1
clone_size: .
j_call: TRBJ2-5
cdr3_nt: TGCGCCAGCAGCTCTATGACTAGCGGGGGTGAGACCCAGTACTTC
cdr3_aa: CASSSMTSGGETQYF

d_call: TRBD2
v_call: TRBV4-2
clone_size: .
j_call: TRBJ2-1
cdr3_nt: TGTGCCAGCAGCCTAGCGGGGGTCAATGAGCAGTTCTTC
cdr3_aa: CASSLAGVNEQFF

d_call: TRBD1
v_call: TRBV2
clone_size: few
j_call: TRBJ1-2
cdr3_nt: TGTGCCAGCAGTGAGGGACAGTCGCGGGATGGCTACACCTTC
cdr3_aa: CASSEGQSRDGYTF

d_call: .
v_call: TRBV6-6
clone_size: .
j_call: TRBJ1-1
cdr3_nt: TGTGCCAGTTTCCCAGGCGATTTGAACACTGAAGCTTTCTTT
cdr3_aa: CASFPGDLNTEAFF

d_call: .
v_call: TRBV9
clone_size: .
j_call: TRBJ1-6
cdr3_nt: TGTGCCAGCAGCGTAGACGTCCGAGGTCAAACACCCCTCCACTTT
cdr3_aa: CASSVDVRGQTPLHF

d_call: TRBD1
v_call: TRBV7-9
clone_size: .
j_call: TRBJ2-1
cdr3_nt: TGTGCCAGCAGCTCGCACAGGGGAAGCTCCTACAATGAGCAGTTCTTC
cdr3_aa: CASSSHRGSSYNEQFF

d_call: TRBD1
v_call: TRBV4-1
clone_size: .
j_call: TRBJ1-5
cdr3_nt: TGCGCCAGCAGCCAAGGGAGGACAGGGGGTCAGCCCCAGCATTTT
cdr3_aa: CASSQGRTGGQPQHF

d_call: TRBD1
v_call: TRBV30
clone_size: .
j_call: TRBJ2-7
cdr3_nt: TGTGCCTGGGTACCACCGGGACAGGGGTACGAGCAGTACTTC
cdr3_aa: CAWVPPGQGYEQYF

d_call: .
v_call: TRBV6-4
clone_size: .
j_call: TRBJ2-1
cdr3_nt: TGTGCCAGCAGTGTGTTTAGGACCTGGTCCCATGAGCAGTTCTTC
cdr3_aa: CASSVFRTWSHEQFF

d_call: TRBD1
v_call: TRBV7-3
clone_size: few
j_call: TRBJ2-2
cdr3_nt: TGTGCCAGCAGCTTTGGGACAGGGAACTCCGGGGAGCTGTTTTTT
cdr3_aa: CASSFGTGNSGELFF

d_call: .
v_call: TRBV5-1
clone_size: .
j_call: TRBJ1-6
cdr3_nt: TGCGCCAGCAGCTTGGGGGACAAGGGTTCACCCCTCCACTTT
cdr3_aa: CASSLGDKGSPLHF

d_call: .
v_call: TRBV9
clone_size: once
j_call: TRBJ1-2
cdr3_nt: TGTGCCAGCAGCGTAGATGCTGGGGACTATGGCTACACCTTC
cdr3_aa: CASSVDAGDYGYTF

d_call: .
v_call: TRBV5-1
clone_size: .
j_call: TRBJ1-4
cdr3_nt: TGCGCCAGCAGGGGCCAGGGTTCGGCTAATGAAAAACTGTTTTTT
cdr3_aa: CASRGQGSANEKLFF

d_call: TRBD1
v_call: TRBV5-4
clone_size: .
j_call: TRBJ2-7
cdr3_nt: TGTGCCAGCAGCGCAATCATCGGGACAGCTAGCTCCTACGAGCAGTACTTC
cdr3_aa: CASSAIIGTASSYEQYF

d_call: .
v_call: TRBV15
clone_size: .
j_call: TRBJ2-7
cdr3_nt: TGTGCCACCAGCAGAGATAGCTCCTACGAGCAGTACTTC
cdr3_aa: CATSRDSSYEQYF

d_call: .
v_call: TRBV29-1
clone_size: .
j_call: TRBJ1-1
cdr3_nt: TGCAGCGCCGAAGGCCAAAACACTGAAGCTTTCTTT
cdr3_aa: CSAEGQNTEAFF

d_call: .
v_call: TRBV19
clone_size: few
j_call: TRBJ2-7
cdr3_nt: TGTGCCAGTAGTACCTCGGGCCGCTCCTACGAGCAGTACTTC
cdr3_aa: CASSTSGRSYEQYF

d_call: TRBD1
v_call: TRBV7-9
clone_size: .
j_call: TRBJ1-2
cdr3_nt: TGTGCCAGCACCCCGGGACAGAACTATGGCTACACCTTC
cdr3_aa: CASTPGQNYGYTF

d_call: .
v_call: TRBV20-1
clone_size: .
j_call: TRBJ1-6
cdr3_nt: TGCAGTGCTAGCAGAAATTCACCCCTCCACTTT
cdr3_aa: CSASRNSPLHF

d_call: .
v_call: TRBV7-7
clone_size: .
j_call: TRBJ2-5
cdr3_nt: TGTGCTAGCAGCTTAGGAGGTGGACTCCAAGAGACCCAGTACTTC
cdr3_aa: CASSLGGGLQETQYF

d_call: TRBD1
v_call: TRBV2
clone_size: few
j_call: TRBJ1-2
cdr3_nt: TGTGCCAGCACAGGACAGGGGAACTATGGCTACACCTTC
cdr3_aa: CASTGQGNYGYTF

d_call: TRBD2
v_call: TRBV7-2
clone_size: .
j_call: TRBJ2-7
cdr3_nt: TGTGCCAGCAGCTTACAGAGACTAGCCGCAACCTACGAGCAGTACTTC
cdr3_aa: CASSLQRLAATYEQYF

d_call: TRBD1
v_call: TRBV2
clone_size: .
j_call: TRBJ2-4
cdr3_nt: TGTGCCAGCAGTCGGGACAGGGGGTATGACATTCAGTACTTC
cdr3_aa: CASSRDRGYDIQYF

d_call: .
v_call: TRBV7-9
clone_size: .
j_call: TRBJ2-3
cdr3_nt: TGTGCCAGCAGCTTTCGTTTACCGGGACGGGGGACAGATACGCAGTATTTT
cdr3_aa: CASSFRLPGRGTDTQYF

d_call: .
v_call: TRBV5-1
clone_size: .
j_call: TRBJ2-5
cdr3_nt: TGCGCCAGCAGCCCGCCTAAGGCGGAGACCCAGTACTTC
cdr3_aa: CASSPPKAETQYF

d_call: TRBD1
v_call: TRBV7-2
clone_size: .
j_call: TRBJ1-4
cdr3_nt: TGTGCCAGCAGCCCGACAGGGATCGACGGGGAAAAACTGTTTTTT
cdr3_aa: CASSPTGIDGEKLFF

d_call: .
v_call: TRBV4-3
clone_size: .
j_call: TRBJ2-5
cdr3_nt: TGCGCCAGCAGCCAAGGCCGGCGAGGGGAGACCCAGTACTTC
cdr3_aa: CASSQGRRGETQYF

d_call: .
v_call: TRBV27
clone_size: .
j_call: TRBJ2-3
cdr3_nt: TGTGCCAGCAGTCCTAGATTCGGAGGGGCAAATACGCAGTATTTT
cdr3_aa: CASSPRFGGANTQYF

d_call: .
v_call: TRBV5-6
clone_size: .
j_call: TRBJ2-7
cdr3_nt: TGTGCCAGCAGCTTGGACCTAGCGAGCTCCTACGAGCAGTACTTC
cdr3_aa: CASSLDLASSYEQYF

d_call: TRBD1
v_call: TRBV10-3
clone_size: few
j_call: TRBJ1-2
cdr3_nt: TGTGCCTCCCAGACAGGGGGGTCTCGCTACACCTTC
cdr3_aa: CASQTGGSRYTF